This T cell receptor (beta chain) was identified during a study of OX40 agonist ivuxolimab in advanced cancers. Study observations and caveats: CD8+ T cells averaged more expanded clones than CD4+.

As concerns this clone: Its antigen is as yet unknown.

Assay: immunoSEQ multiplex PCR; the TCRdb copy retains only in-frame clones and omits some. The sample records tens of thousands of clones, 70% to 90% being singletons. The CDR3 is 16 amino acids. V lost 1 base, J lost 5 bases, and 17 bases lay in between. Germline-derived CDR1 and CDR2 are SGHVS and FQNEAQ. The TCR sequence derives from an adult with an advanced solid tumor such as melanoma, head and neck, liver or kidney cancer. Sequenced here: CD4+ or CD8+ T cells sorted from blood, sampled in a trial of the OX40 agonist ivuxolimab. The chain has TRBV7-8 and TRBJ1-1; no reliable D call. The CDR3 DNA reads TGTGCCAGCAGCTTAGGGGGAACAGAACTGGGAACTGAAGCTTTCTTT. Translation gives CASSLGGTELGTEAFF.